The 32 T cell receptor beta chains reported below all come from one sample, sequenced in a study of T cells in Graves' hyperthyroidism and ophthalmopathy. It was RNA transcripts that yielded the amplified TCR beta CDR3 regions. Initially, a first-round RT-PCR of the TCR CDR3 employed the HTBI primer set. TCRdb reanalysed the multiplex PCR reads using MiXCR and keeps one entry per CDR3 protein. The table shows around 280,000 distinct CDR3 sequences, with 10% to 15% occurring only once. The sequencing input was blood. These receptor sequences come from a woman in her twenties or thirties with Graves' hyperthyroidism that later progressed to Graves' ophthalmopathy.

The table lists this clonotype with many counts. The chain employs TRBV7-9 and TRBJ2-7; D gene unclear. Trimming removed 4 bases at V and 7 bases at J, with 8 bases between. The CDR3 consists of 11 residues. CDR1 and CDR2 (germline): SEHNR, FQNEAQ (reference sequence). CDR3 DNA: TGTGCCAGCAGCTCAGACTGGGAGCAGTACTTC. This sequence encodes CASSSDWEQYF.

A note on this clonotype: This could be a read error, since a much larger clone is one nucleotide away. V usage is TRBV7-2 and J usage is TRBJ1-3; D is unclear. Germline CDR1 is SGHTA and CDR2 is FQGNSA. The V and J ends lost 5 bases and 0 bases respectively, with 11 bases between them. The CDR3 totals 15 residues. The CDR3 DNA reads as TGTGCCAGCAGCCGCCCGTCCGACTCTGGAAACACCATATATTTT. As protein: CASSRPSDSGNTIYF.

This clonotype was found many times. The chain is built from TRBV20-1 and TRBJ2-1, with 11 bases that match TRBD2. V lost 5 bases, J lost 6 bases, and 12 bases stayed unmatched. The CDR3 sequence is 16 residues long. Germline CDR1 and CDR2: DFQATT and SNEGSKA (reference sequence). CDR3 nucleotides: TGCAGTGCTTGGGGACTAGCGGACATAGAAGTCAATGAGCAGTTCTTC. This sequence encodes CSAWGLADIEVNEQFF.

This clonotype has only one observation. One end of the junction fails to match germline, which may point to a read error. The V call is TRBV3-1, the J call TRBJ2-5; perhaps TRBD2 as D (7 bases). This CDR3 comprises 18 residues. In germline, CDR1 is LGHDT, CDR2 YNNKEL (reference sequence). CDR3 nucleotide sequence: TGTGTCAGCGGGGAACTGGACAGTAACGACCTTAAAAAGGAGACCCAGTACTTC. Its translation: CVSGELDSNDLKKETQYF.

This clonotype was picked up many times. CDR3 bases: TGTGCCAGTAGTCTAACCCCCCCGGGGGGCTACACCTTC. The encoded protein is CASSLTPPGGYTF. The genes are TRBV19 and TRBJ1-2, with D hard to call. Germline V gives CDR1 LNHDA, CDR2 SQIVND (reference sequence). V dropped 5 bases and J dropped 8 bases, with 15 bases sitting between them. This CDR3 is built from 13 residues.

This clonotype was observed at least ten times. V is TRBV7-2 and J is TRBJ1-5; D is ambiguous. There are 13 residues in the CDR3. The V gene lost 4 bases and the J gene lost 4 bases, with 8 bases spanning the gap. In germline, CDR1 is SGHTA, CDR2 FQGNSA. CDR3 residues: CASSSGVNQPQHF. The CDR3 DNA reads as TGTGCCAGCAGCTCCGGGGTGAATCAGCCCCAGCATTTT.

V usage is TRBV4-2 and J usage is TRBJ2-1; 8 bases agree with TRBD2. The CDR3 has 16 residues. Trimming cost V 3 bases and J 0 bases; bases outside gene matches: 4. CDR1 is LGHNA, CDR2 YNFKEQ, per germline. CDR3 residues: CASSQLAGHSYNEQFF. DNA of the CDR3: TGTGCCAGCAGCCAGTTAGCGGGACACTCCTACAATGAGCAGTTCTTC.

Comments on this clonotype: This sequence may be a read error, since a much larger clone differs from it by one base. The V and J genes are TRBV9 and TRBJ1-1; D is perhaps TRBD1 (6 bases). The CDR3 extends over 15 amino acids. V lost 0 bases and J lost 2, with 11 bases in between. CDR1 is SGDLS and CDR2 is YYNGEE in the germline V gene. The CDR3 sequence is CASSVAEGTNTEAFF. The DNA for the CDR3 is TGTGCCAGCAGCGTAGCCGAGGGGACAAACACTGAAGCTTTCTTT.

This clonotype appeared many times. The rearrangement uses TRBV11-3 and TRBJ1-4, with D tentatively TRBD1 (6 bases). Trimming removed 2 bases at V and 8 bases at J, with 24 bases between. CDR1 is SGHNT, CDR2 YENEEA, per germline. The CDR3 totals 18 residues. The CDR3: CASSLNPSRGPGREKLFF. Here the CDR3 DNA reads TGTGCCAGCAGCTTAAACCCGTCCCGGGGGCCAGGGCGGGAAAAACTGTTTTTT.

This rearrangement joins TRBV5-1 to TRBJ1-6; 8 bases fit TRBD1. The CDR3 consists of 15 residues. With V trimmed by 0 bases and J by 7 bases, 3 bases remained unmatched. Looked up from germline, CDR1 is SGHRS and CDR2 is YFSETQ. CDR3 bases: TGCGCCAGCAGCTTGGAGGGACAGGCAAATTCACCCCTCCACTTT. Protein: CASSLEGQANSPLHF.

This chain joins TRBV30 and TRBJ2-4, with 7 bases fitting TRBD2. With V trimmed by 5 bases and J by 0 bases, 13 bases remained unmatched. There are 17 residues in the CDR3. CDR1 is GTSNPN, CDR2 SVGIG, per germline (reference sequence). CDR3 loop: CAWSSGWAVVAKNIQYF. The DNA for the CDR3 is TGTGCCTGGTCTAGCGGTTGGGCCGTGGTAGCCAAAAACATTCAGTACTTC. Supplemented by reference TRBV30 and TRBJ2-4, the full variable domain reads SQTIHQWPATLVQPVGSPLSLECTVEGTSNPNLYWYRQAAGRGLQLLFYSVGIGQISSEVPQNLSASRPQDRQFILSSKKLLLSDSGFYLCAWSSGWAVVAKNIQYFGAGTRLSVL.

Concerning this clonotype itself: This may stem from a read error, because a much larger clone lies one nucleotide away. The chain joins TRBV15 to TRBJ2-3, with unresolved D. The CDR3 consists of 16 residues. Germline CDR1 and CDR2: LNHNV and YYDKDF (reference sequence). CDR3 DNA sequence: TGTGCCACCAGCGGAGATAGGGCCGCGAGCACAGATACGCAGTATTTT. Protein: CATSGDRAASTDTQYF.

This clonotype was picked up many times. The chain carries TRBV29-1 and TRBJ2-7, with a tentative D call TRBD1 (6 bases). CDR1 is SQVTM and CDR2 is ANQGSEA in the germline V gene. The CDR3 is 16 amino acids. V lost 0 bases to trimming and J lost 2 bases, with 17 bases between them. This CDR3 reads CSVEDTGQPTAYEQYF. As DNA, the CDR3 is TGCAGCGTTGAAGACACCGGACAGCCCACGGCCTACGAGCAGTACTTC.

This clonotype appeared many times. This rearrangement joins TRBV12-3 or TRBV12-4 to TRBJ2-2, with D uncertain. This CDR3 is built from 13 residues. Trimming removed 3 bases from V and 7 bases from J, with 9 bases in between. CDR3 loop: CASSLIGDGELFF. The CDR3 DNA reads as TGTGCCAGCAGTTTGATTGGGGACGGGGAGCTGTTTTTT.

This clonotype has a count of ten or more. The chain uses TRBV7-2 and TRBJ2-7; tentatively, D is TRBD2 (6 bases). The V gene's germline CDR1 is SGHTA and CDR2 FQGNSA. Trimming cost V 0 bases and J 4 bases, with 13 bases left between them. This CDR3 has 15 amino acids. This CDR3 is CASSLAGTRTYEQYF. CDR3 bases: TGTGCCAGCAGCTTAGCGGGGACTCGGACTTACGAGCAGTACTTC.

V is TRBV6-2 or TRBV6-3 and J is TRBJ2-3, with TRBD2 matching 13 bases. The germline gives CDR1 MNHEY, CDR2 SVGEGT. This CDR3 contains 15 residues. With 6 bases clipped from V and 8 bases from J, the junction kept 8 bases outside the gene matches. The chain's CDR3 is CASSRLAGGTGTQYF. The CDR3 nucleotides read TGTGCCAGCAGCCGACTAGCGGGAGGAACTGGTACGCAGTATTTT.

This rearrangement joins TRBV19 to TRBJ2-7, with 8 bases fitting TRBD2. The germline CDR1 and CDR2 sequences are LNHDA and SQIVND (reference sequence). CDR3 length: 13 amino acids. V lost 3 bases, J lost 3 bases, and 1 base stayed unmatched. CDR3 sequence reads: CASSIGGGYEQYF. The DNA of the CDR3 is TGTGCCAGTAGTATCGGGGGGGGCTACGAGCAGTACTTC.

This clonotype occurred many times. The chain joins TRBV4-1 to TRBJ2-7; D is unresolved. The CDR3 extends over 14 amino acids. Germline CDR1 reads MGHRA; CDR2 reads YSYEKL. V was pared by 0 bases and J by 0 bases, with 6 bases between. CDR3 nucleotide sequence: TGCGCCAGCAGCCAAGATCGGGCCTCCTACGAGCAGTACTTC. This gives the protein CASSQDRASYEQYF.

This clonotype was seen repeatedly, ten times or more. The CDR3 DNA reads TGCAGTGCTAATTCGGACAGGGGTCCCTCCTACGAGCAGTACTTC. It is translated as CSANSDRGPSYEQYF. V gene TRBV20-1 combines with J gene TRBJ2-7, with 9 bases that match TRBD1. Trimming at V came to 4 bases and at J to 0 bases, leaving 7 bases not matched to a gene. This CDR3 region has 15 residues. Germline CDR1 DFQATT, CDR2 SNEGSKA (reference sequence).

This clonotype was recorded many times. The chain combines TRBV18 with TRBJ2-5; the D gene is possibly TRBD1 (6 bases). In germline, CDR1 is KGHSH, CDR2 LQKENI. There are 15 residues in the CDR3. The ends were cut back, 2 bases at V and 4 bases at J, with 14 bases in the middle. The DNA of the CDR3 is TGTGCCAGCTCACCAATCGGGACACGTATAGAGACCCAGTACTTC. It codes for CASSPIGTRIETQYF. Full variable domain (outside the CDR3, taken from reference TRBV18 and TRBJ2-5): NAGVMQNPRHLVRRRGQEARLRCSPMKGHSHVYWYRQLPEEGLKFMVYLQKENIIDESGMPKERFSAEFPKEGPSILRIQQVVRGDSAAYFCASSPIGTRIETQYFGPGTRLLVL.

A few counts support this clonotype. The genes are TRBV7-9 and TRBJ1-6, with D perhaps matching TRBD1 (6 bases). The CDR3 has 15 residues. Germline loops: CDR1 SEHNR, CDR2 FQNEAQ (reference sequence). Trimming left V 5 bases short and J 4 bases short, with 12 bases between. The chain's CDR3 is CASSPEGDYNSPLHF. In DNA form, the CDR3 reads TGTGCCAGCAGCCCCGAGGGGGATTATAATTCACCCCTCCACTTT.

V is TRBV6-1 and J is TRBJ2-2, with D perhaps matching TRBD2 (6 bases). V gave up 7 bases and J gave up 1 base, with 19 bases separating them. Germline loops: CDR1 MNHNS, CDR2 SASEGT. The CDR3 loop spans 17 amino acids. The CDR3 DNA sequence: TGTGCCAGCAACCCAAGGGGTAGCGGAGAGAACACCGGGGAGCTGTTTTTT. Residues: CASNPRGSGENTGELFF.

This clonotype was observed many times. The chain is built from TRBV2 and TRBJ1-4; weak D call: TRBD1 (5 bases). The CDR3 runs 15 residues. V was shortened by 6 bases and J by 0 bases, with 11 bases between the two germline ends. Germline V gene sequence: CDR1 SNHLY, CDR2 FYNNEI. CDR3 coding DNA: TGTGCCAGCAGCGCAAGGACAACAACTAATGAAAAACTGTTTTTT. Residues: CASSARTTTNEKLFF.

The table lists this clonotype with a count of one. The chain uses TRBV29-1 and TRBJ2-1, with D perhaps assigned TRBD1 or TRBD2 (6 bases each). V lost 4 bases, J lost 2 bases, and 12 bases lay in between. Germline CDR1 is SQVTM and CDR2 is ANQGSEA. This CDR3 contains 14 residues. The DNA for the CDR3 is TGCAGCGTTGGTGAGGGGGGCCCCTACAATGAGCAGTTCTTC. Amino acids: CSVGEGGPYNEQFF.

In its sample, this clonotype was seen many times. V gene TRBV10-3 combines with J gene TRBJ2-2, with D unresolved. CDR1 is ENHRY, CDR2 SYGVKD, per germline. Trimming removed 7 bases from V and 1 base from J, with 4 bases in between. The CDR3 length is 12 residues. The CDR3 protein is CAIKMNTGELFF. The CDR3 DNA is TGTGCCATCAAGATGAACACCGGGGAGCTGTTTTTT.

This clonotype was counted ten times or more. The genes are TRBV5-5 and TRBJ1-1; TRBD1 matches at 11 bases. Trimming removed 4 bases from V and 7 bases from J; junction bases left unmatched: 3. CDR1 is SGHKS and CDR2 is YYEKEE in the germline V gene (reference sequence). CDR3 length equals 13 residues. The CDR3 DNA reads as TGTGCCAGCAGCAGGGACAGGGGGGTTGAAGCTTTCTTT. It yields the protein CASSRDRGVEAFF.

In this sample, this clonotype turned up many times. The V gene is TRBV20-1, the J gene TRBJ2-1; D might be TRBD1 or TRBD2, each matching 6 bases. The CDR3 is made up of 11 amino acids. The germline V gene has CDR1 DFQATT and CDR2 SNEGSKA (reference sequence). Trimming took off 7 bases at V and 7 bases at J, with 11 bases between the two ends. CDR3 in DNA: TGCAGTGGGGGGGCTAATAATGAGCAGTTCTTC. Translated: CSGGANNEQFF.

This clonotype was detected ten times or more. The chain uses TRBV7-9 and TRBJ2-7; D unresolved. The V gene's germline CDR1 is SEHNR and CDR2 FQNEAQ (reference sequence). Trimming shortened V by 8 bases and J by 7 bases, and 12 bases separated the two germline ends. The CDR3 is 11 residues long. The CDR3 sequence is CASSWGSEQYF. As DNA, the CDR3 is TGTGCCAGCTCCTGGGGTTCGGAGCAGTACTTC.

For this clonotype: This sequence may be a read error, since a much larger clone differs from it by one base. The rearrangement joins TRBV13 to TRBJ2-1, with D unclear. CDR1 PRHDT and CDR2 FYEKMQ come from the germline V gene (reference sequence). The CDR3 spans 13 residues. CDR3 sequence (DNA): TGTGCCAGCAGCCCCGAGCTAGAAGGCGAGCAGTCCTTC. It yields the protein CASSPELEGEQSF.

In this sample, this clonotype turned up many times. The chain carries TRBV13 and TRBJ2-7, with 11 bases identical to TRBD2. The CDR3 consists of 17 residues. Germline V gene lookup returns CDR1 PRHDT and CDR2 FYEKMQ (reference sequence). V was clipped by 5 bases and J by 2 bases; unmatched bases: 11. CDR3 residues: CASSEGTSGKNPYEQYF. CDR3 DNA: TGTGCCAGCAGCGAAGGGACTAGCGGAAAAAATCCCTACGAGCAGTACTTC.

This clonotype was counted many times. The V and J genes are TRBV29-1 and TRBJ2-3, with D perhaps assigned TRBD1 or TRBD2 (5 bases each). Germline CDR1 and CDR2: SQVTM and ANQGSEA. V was trimmed by 6 bases and J by 2 bases, leaving 15 bases between them. CDR3 length: 14 amino acids. CDR3: CSVMGTGDTDTQYF. The CDR3 DNA reads as TGCAGCGTGATGGGGACCGGAGACACAGATACGCAGTATTTT.

V is TRBV19 and J is TRBJ2-2; D is perhaps TRBD1 or TRBD2 (5 bases each). CDR1 LNHDA and CDR2 SQIVND come from the germline V gene (reference sequence). V dropped 4 bases and J dropped 6 bases, with 24 bases sitting between them. This CDR3 spans 18 amino acids. CDR3 DNA: TGTGCCAGTAGTAGCGGCTATAAGAGGGGAATGATGGCCGGGGAGCTGTTTTTT. This translates into CASSSGYKRGMMAGELFF.